This note documents a single T cell receptor (beta chain) sequence. Antigen specificity is unknown. Germline is not matched at one junction end, which may reflect a read error. Germline DNA was extracted alongside blood RNA, which was obtained from unsorted whole blood. The researchers produced TCR beta cDNA from around 0.5 ug total RNA with a constant-region primer. For TCR beta, libraries were produced by three nested multiplex PCR rounds using slightly modified ARM-PCR. TRBV1-TRBV30 forward primers paired with a C-beta reverse primer drove the first two PCR rounds, approximately 11 cycles each. TCRdb used MiXCR to reprocess the multiplex PCR reads, holding one entry per CDR3 protein. Of 310,000 or so distinct CDR3 sequences listed, less than 65% are singletons. This sample stems from a study of tumor-infiltrating lymphocytes in primary liver carcinoma. Study information: Sample yields, roughly 3.5 to 7.13 million productive TCRbeta reads, were similar across the tissue types. Study-level results: Tumor-adjacent and tumor-blood pairs displayed less overlap than did pairs of tumor regions. The study used bulk unsorted samples and so did not compare CD4+ and CD8+ repertoires.

CDR3 length: 15 residues. Germline CDR1 LGHNA, CDR2 YNFKEQ. The chain has TRBV4-2 and TRBJ2-7, with D perhaps matching TRBD2 (6 bases). The TCR was taken from a man aged 40-49 years with primary liver carcinoma and hepatitis B virus infection. Sequenced input: peripheral blood. In nucleotides, the CDR3 is TGTGTCAGCAGCCAAGATGGGGCCGAGGGCAGGGAGGAGTACTTC. Protein product: CVSSQDGAEGREEYF.